This T cell receptor beta chain was recovered during a study of graft-versus-host responses after intestinal transplantation. The CDR3 loop spans 13 amino acids. V was trimmed by 3 bases and J by 5 bases, leaving 11 bases between them. The V gene's germline CDR1 is MDHEN and CDR2 SYDVKM. Only a few counts were recorded for this clone. Antigen: not known. The repertoire was sequenced with immunoSEQ multiplex PCR; TCRdb's copy has only in-frame clones and lacks some. The table records some 87,000 clones, just under 95% of them present only once. Study-level findings and limits: After transplant, early declines in HvG clones were associated with peak levels of circulating GvH clones.

The V call is TRBV28, the J call TRBJ2-7, with TRBD1 as a possible D gene (5 bases). The TCR comes from a human donor who was the organ donor for an intestinal transplant. The sample was unstimulated CD8+ T cells sorted from spleen or lymph node cells, taken before transplant. DNA for the CDR3: TGTGCCAGCAGTTTCTTGGGGCCCCACGAGCAGTACTTC. Protein sequence: CASSFLGPHEQYF.